The present entry profiles one T cell receptor (beta chain) with its context. Its matching antigen is unknown. This sample is drawn from a study of T-cell memory formation after mild COVID-19. Notes on the study in general: Day 37-peaking second-wave clones had unconfirmed SARS-CoV-2 specificity.

5'RACE with constant-segment primers built TCRalpha and TCRbeta cDNA libraries with UMIs. In TCRdb, the 5' RACE reads were re-called with MiXCR into one record per CDR3 protein. The sample lists fewer than 650,000 distinct CDR3 sequences, 15% to 20% seen once, with about 7.4% in the top ten. The V and J ends lost 1 base and 11 bases respectively, with 25 bases between them. Germline V gene data show CDR1 as SGHDT and CDR2 as YYEEEE. There are 16 residues in the CDR3. This TCR came from an adult woman who had mild COVID-19 (a few samples of this study predate the infection). Cell type and time point are not known. The material sequenced was PBMCs or a T cell subset sorted from them (not recorded which). The rearrangement joins TRBV5-6 to TRBJ2-7; D unresolved. CDR3 DNA sequence: TGTGCCAGCAGCTTGTCCCCCTCACCCTTCCCCGGAGAGGAGTACTTC. Its protein product is CASSLSPSPFPGEEYF.